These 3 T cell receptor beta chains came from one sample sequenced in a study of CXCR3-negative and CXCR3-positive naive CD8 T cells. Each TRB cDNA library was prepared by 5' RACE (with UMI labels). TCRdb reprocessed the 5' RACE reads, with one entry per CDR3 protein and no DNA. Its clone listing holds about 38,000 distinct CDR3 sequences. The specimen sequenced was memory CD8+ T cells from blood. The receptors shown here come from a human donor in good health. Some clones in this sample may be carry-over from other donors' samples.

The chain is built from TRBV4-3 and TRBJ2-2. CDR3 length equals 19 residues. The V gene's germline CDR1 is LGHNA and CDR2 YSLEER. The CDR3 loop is CASSQLGSSVGRDTGELFF.

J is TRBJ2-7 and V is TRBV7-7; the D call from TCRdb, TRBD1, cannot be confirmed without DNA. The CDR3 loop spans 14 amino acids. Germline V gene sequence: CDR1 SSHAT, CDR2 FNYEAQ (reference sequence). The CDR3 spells CASSAGQGSYEQYF. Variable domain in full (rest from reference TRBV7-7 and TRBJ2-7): GAGVSQSPRYKVTKRGQDVTLRCDPISSHATLYWYQQALGQGPEFLTYFNYEAQPDKSGLPSDRFSAERPEGSISTLTIQRTEQRDSAMYRCASSAGQGSYEQYFGPGTRLTVT.

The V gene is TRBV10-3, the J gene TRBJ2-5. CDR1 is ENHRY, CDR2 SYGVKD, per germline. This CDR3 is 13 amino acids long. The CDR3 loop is CAISESRQETQYF.